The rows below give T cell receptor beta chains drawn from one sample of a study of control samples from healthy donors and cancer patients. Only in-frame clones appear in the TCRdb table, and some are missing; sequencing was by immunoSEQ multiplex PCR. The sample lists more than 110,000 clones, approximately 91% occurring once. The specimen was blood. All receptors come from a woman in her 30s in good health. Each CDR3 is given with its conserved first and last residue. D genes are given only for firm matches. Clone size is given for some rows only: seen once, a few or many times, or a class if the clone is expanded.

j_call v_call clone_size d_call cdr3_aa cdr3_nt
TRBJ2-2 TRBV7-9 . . CASSWDSPPGELFF TGTGCCAGCAGCTGGGACTCTCCACCCGGGGAGCTGTTTTTT
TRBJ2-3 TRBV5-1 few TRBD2 CASSLASGTDTQYF TGCGCCAGCAGCTTGGCTAGCGGGACAGATACGCAGTATTTT
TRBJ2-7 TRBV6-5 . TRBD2 CASTQGLAGREQYF TGTGCCAGCACCCAGGGACTAGCGGGCAGGGAGCAGTACTTC
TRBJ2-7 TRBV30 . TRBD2 CAWSVASGAAQYF TGTGCCTGGAGTGTGGCTAGCGGGGCAGCGCAGTACTTC
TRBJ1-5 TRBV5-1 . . CASSPDGSNQPQHF TGCGCCAGCAGCCCAGACGGAAGCAATCAGCCCCAGCATTTT
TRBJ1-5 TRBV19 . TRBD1 CASSSTGAFNQPQHF TGTGCCAGTAGTTCCACAGGGGCCTTTAATCAGCCCCAGCATTTT
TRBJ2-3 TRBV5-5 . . CASSLLPTSTDTQYF TGTGCCAGCAGCTTGCTCCCCACTAGCACAGATACGCAGTATTTT
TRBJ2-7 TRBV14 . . CASSPSPGISDEQYF TGTGCCAGCAGCCCCTCGCCGGGGATATCGGACGAGCAGTACTTC
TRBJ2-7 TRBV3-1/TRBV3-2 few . CASSQETFPGASYEQYF TGTGCCAGCAGCCAAGAAACATTTCCGGGAGCGTCCTACGAGCAGTACTTC
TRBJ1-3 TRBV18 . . CASSPTGAPSGNTIYF TGTGCCAGCTCACCGACCGGAGCTCCCTCTGGAAACACCATATATTTT
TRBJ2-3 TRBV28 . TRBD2 CASSYQTSGRATDTQYF TGTGCCAGCAGTTATCAAACTAGCGGGAGGGCCACAGATACGCAGTATTTT
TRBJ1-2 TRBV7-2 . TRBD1 CASSRPGQGVAF TGTGCCAGCAGCCGGCCGGGACAGGGTGTTGCCTTC
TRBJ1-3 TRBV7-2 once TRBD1 CVSSADRVSGNTIYF TGTGTCAGCAGCGCCGACAGGGTGTCTGGAAACACCATATATTTT
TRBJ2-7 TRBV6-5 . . CASSYVRDGEQYF TGTGCCAGCAGTTACGTCAGGGACGGAGAGCAGTACTTC
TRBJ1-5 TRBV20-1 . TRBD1 CSASYRGAYSNQPQHF TGCAGTGCTAGTTACAGGGGGGCCTATAGCAATCAGCCCCAGCATTTT
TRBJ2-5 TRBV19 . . CASSITGQETQYF TGTGCCAGTAGTATAACAGGGCAAGAGACCCAGTACTTC
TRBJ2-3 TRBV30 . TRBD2 CAWSKNTGTSGTGGTDTQYF TGTGCCTGGAGTAAAAATACAGGGACTAGCGGGACCGGGGGCACAGATACGCAGTATTTT
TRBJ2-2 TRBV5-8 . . CASSSGYGELFF TGTGCCAGCAGCTCGGGCTACGGGGAGCTGTTTTTT
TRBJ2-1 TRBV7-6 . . CASSLGDIGQFF TGTGCCAGCAGCTTGGGCGATATAGGGCAGTTCTTC
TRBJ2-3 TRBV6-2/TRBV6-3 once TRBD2 CASSSWTSGNTQYF TGTGCCAGCAGTTCCTGGACTAGCGGAAATACGCAGTATTTT
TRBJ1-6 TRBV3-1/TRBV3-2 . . CASSQVNYNSPLHF TGTGCCAGCAGCCAAGTGAATTATAATTCACCCCTCCACTTT
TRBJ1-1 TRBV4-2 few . CASSQPPGNREAFF TGTGCCAGCAGCCAACCCCCTGGGAACAGGGAAGCTTTCTTT
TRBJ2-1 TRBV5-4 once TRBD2 CASSPVPGLAANEQFF TGTGCCAGCAGCCCGGTCCCGGGACTAGCGGCCAATGAGCAGTTCTTC
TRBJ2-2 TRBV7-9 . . CASSTIQGGGPGELFF TGTGCCAGCAGCACCATACAGGGAGGTGGGCCCGGGGAGCTGTTTTTT
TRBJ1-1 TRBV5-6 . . CASSPEFSTEAFF TGTGCCAGCAGCCCGGAGTTCAGCACTGAAGCTTTCTTT
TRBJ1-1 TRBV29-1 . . CSVGVGGTEAFF TGCAGCGTTGGGGTGGGGGGCACTGAAGCTTTCTTT
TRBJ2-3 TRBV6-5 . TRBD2 CASSAAGATDTQYF TGTGCCAGCAGCGCCGCGGGAGCCACAGATACGCAGTATTTT
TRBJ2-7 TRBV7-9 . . CASSLGGLTYEQYF TGTGCCAGCAGCTTAGGCGGGTTAACCTACGAGCAGTACTTC
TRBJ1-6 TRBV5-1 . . CASTPGSMDSPLHF TGCGCCAGCACCCCCGGATCGATGGATTCACCCCTCCACTTT
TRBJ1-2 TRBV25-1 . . CASKTGASGYTF TGTGCCAGCAAAACGGGGGCGTCGGGCTACACCTTC
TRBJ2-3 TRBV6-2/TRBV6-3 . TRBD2 CASSYHRTSGRWADTQYF TGTGCCAGCAGTTACCATCGGACTAGCGGGAGATGGGCAGATACGCAGTATTTT
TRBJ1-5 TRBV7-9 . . CASSLGGYSNQPQHF TGTGCCAGCAGCTTAGGGGGATATAGCAATCAGCCCCAGCATTTT
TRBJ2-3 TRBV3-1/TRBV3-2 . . CASSQTGTSTDTQYF TGTGCCAGCAGCCAGACCGGGACTTCCACAGATACGCAGTATTTT
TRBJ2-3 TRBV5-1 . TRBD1 CASSGPDRAGTDTQYF TGCGCCAGCAGTGGGCCCGACAGGGCAGGTACAGATACGCAGTATTTT
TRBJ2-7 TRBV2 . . CASKQGRGSDEQYF TGTGCCAGCAAACAGGGTAGGGGTTCGGACGAGCAGTACTTC
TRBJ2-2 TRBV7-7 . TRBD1 CASSLRQGSTGELFF TGTGCCAGCAGCCTCAGACAGGGAAGCACCGGGGAGCTGTTTTTT
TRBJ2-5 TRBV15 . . CATSRDLEETQYF TGTGCCACCAGCAGAGATCTGGAAGAGACCCAGTACTTC
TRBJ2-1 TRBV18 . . CASSWASEYNEQFF TGTGCCAGCTCATGGGCTAGCGAATACAATGAGCAGTTCTTC
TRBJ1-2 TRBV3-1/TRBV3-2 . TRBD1 CASSLRDRHIYGYTF TGTGCCAGCAGCCTCAGGGACAGGCATATCTATGGCTACACCTTC